This entry features one TCR beta chain sequence. The sample originates from a study of blood T cell repertoires in COVID-19. About the research overall: Samples representing acute and convalescent COVID-19 were sourced from the United States, Italy and Spain. PBMCs, B-cell-depleted T cells, or T cells provided the cDNA or gDNA that made up the material.

Measured with immunoSEQ multiplex PCR; TCRdb has only the in-frame clones, and not every one. In the table there are roughly 200,000 clones, roughly 85% of which are singletons. CDR3 length: 12 residues. With 10 bases clipped from V and 5 bases from J, the junction kept 6 bases outside the gene matches. CDR1 and CDR2 (germline): MNHEY, SVGAGI. Enrollees, about 18 to 95 years old, lived in 24 US areas. Participants had their cohort set by participant-reported clinical history. This chain links TRBV6-5 with TRBJ2-7; 9 nucleotides match TRBD1. Source material: PBMCs or T cells enriched from blood (not recorded which). This receptor was identified in a middle-aged man who had recovered from COVID-19. The DNA for the CDR3 is TGTGCCACACAGGGGGCCTGGCACGAGCAGTACTTC. Its translation is CATQGAWHEQYF.